These 25 T cell receptor beta chains came from one sample sequenced in a study of blood T cell repertoires in COVID-19 (dated by TCRdb to about 2020). The method was the immunoSEQ multiplex PCR assay. In TCRdb, the immuneACCESS table is reduced to in-frame sequences with V and J assigned. These tables do not hold every clone; where another copy was compared, an unresolved V gene accounts for under half, and the others remain unexplained. This sample is represented by roughly 250,000 clones; roughly 80% of them were singletons. Jointly, the top ten make up 4% to 4.5% of the sample. The sequencing input was peripheral blood. These receptors were collected from a woman between 35 and 50 years old with active or convalescent COVID-19.

The rearrangement joins TRBV9 to TRBJ1-3, with D possibly being TRBD1 (6 bases). The length of the CDR3 is 16 residues. Germline V lookup: CDR1 SGDLS, CDR2 YYNGEE. V was pared by 0 bases and J by 5 bases, with 15 bases between. This CDR3 is CASSVGQGIERNTIYF. In nucleotides, the CDR3 is TGTGCCAGCAGCGTAGGCCAGGGGATAGAAAGAAACACCATATATTTT. Complete variable domain (other parts from reference TRBV9 and TRBJ1-3): DSGVTQTPKHLITATGQRVTLRCSPRSGDLSVYWYQQSLDQGLQFLIQYYNGEERAKGNILERFSAQQFPDLHSELNLSSLELGDSALYFCASSVGQGIERNTIYFGEGSWLTVV.

Regarding this clone: At the DNA level, this CDR3 is encoded by other sequences in the same sample as well. The rearrangement links TRBV28 to TRBJ1-2; 7 nucleotides align to TRBD1. Losses at the gene ends were 4 bases for V and 7 bases for J; bases not matched to a gene: 0. The germline V gene has CDR1 MDHEN and CDR2 SYDVKM. The CDR3 is 11 residues long. The CDR3, as DNA: TGTGCCAGCAGTTCAGGGGGTGGCTACACCTTC. Protein: CASSSGGGYTF.

V usage is TRBV30 and J usage is TRBJ1-2, with unresolved D. Trimming cost V 0 bases and J 6 bases, with 8 bases left between them. From germline, CDR1 is GTSNPN and CDR2 SVGIG (reference sequence). The CDR3 consists of 12 residues. CDR3 in DNA: TGTGCCTGGAGTGTATGGGCTGATGGCTACACCTTC. As protein: CAWSVWADGYTF.

This clone has ten or more counts. This sequence joins TRBV6-5 and TRBJ2-5; a possible D gene is TRBD2 (5 bases). Deletions cut 5 bases from V and 0 bases from J, with 13 bases between. This CDR3 contains 15 residues. Germline V lookup: CDR1 MNHEY, CDR2 SVGAGI. CDR3 nucleotides: TGTGCCAGCAGTCTCCCCGGGGATTACCAAGAGACCCAGTACTTC. Translating it yields CASSLPGDYQETQYF.

The J gene is TRBJ1-5, the V gene TRBV2, with 8 bases matching TRBD1. The germline V gene encodes CDR1 SNHLY and CDR2 FYNNEI. The J segment lost 5 bases and the V segment lost 2 bases, leaving 8 bases of the junction unmatched. This CDR3 comprises 16 residues. CDR3 residues: CASSESRDRYDQPQHF. CDR3 bases: TGTGCCAGCAGTGAATCCCGGGACAGGTACGATCAGCCCCAGCATTTT. The full variable domain, in which reference TRBV2 and TRBJ1-5 provide the parts outside the CDR3, is EPEVTQTPSHQVTQMGQEVILRCVPISNHLYFYWYRQILGQKVEFLVSFYNNEISEKSEIFDDQFSVERPDGSNFTLKIRSTKLEDSAMYFCASSESRDRYDQPQHFGDGTRLSIL.

The V and J genes are TRBV28 and TRBJ2-2, with 7 nucleotides matching TRBD1. Germline V gives CDR1 MDHEN, CDR2 SYDVKM. There are 14 residues in the CDR3. The ends lost 10 bases at V and 5 bases at J; junction bases unmatched: 10. CDR3 in amino acids: CATAGTVRTGELFF. DNA of the CDR3: TGTGCCACCGCTGGGACAGTAAGGACCGGGGAGCTGTTTTTT.

The chain uses TRBV2 and TRBJ1-1; perhaps TRBD1 as D (5 bases). This CDR3 is 13 amino acids long. Germline V gives CDR1 SNHLY, CDR2 FYNNEI. V lost 1 base, J lost 3 bases, and 6 bases lay in between. Written as DNA, the CDR3 is TGTGCCAGCAGTGAAGAGGGGCACACTGAAGCTTTCTTT. It is translated as CASSEEGHTEAFF. Combining the CDR3 with reference TRBV2 and TRBJ1-1 gives the whole variable domain EPEVTQTPSHQVTQMGQEVILRCVPISNHLYFYWYRQILGQKVEFLVSFYNNEISEKSEIFDDQFSVERPDGSNFTLKIRSTKLEDSAMYFCASSEEGHTEAFFGQGTRLTVV.

This clone was detected only a few times. The V gene is TRBV10-3, the J gene TRBJ2-5; 9 positions agree with TRBD1. The CDR3 contains 15 residues. V was pared by 3 bases and J by 0 bases, with 2 bases of the junction left unmatched. Germline V lookup: CDR1 ENHRY, CDR2 SYGVKD. CDR3 coding DNA: TGTGCCATCAGTGAAGGGACAGGGCACCAAGAGACCCAGTACTTC. Encoded protein: CAISEGTGHQETQYF.

The chain joins TRBV2 to TRBJ1-2; no reliable D call. There are 15 residues in the CDR3. V gave up 3 bases and J gave up 1 base, with 12 bases separating them. Per germline, CDR1 SNHLY and CDR2 FYNNEI. CDR3 sequence reads: CASSEITGSNYGYTF. The CDR3 region has the DNA TGTGCCAGCAGTGAGATTACCGGGAGTAACTATGGCTACACCTTC. The variable domain in full, completed from reference TRBV2 and TRBJ1-2, reads EPEVTQTPSHQVTQMGQEVILRCVPISNHLYFYWYRQILGQKVEFLVSFYNNEISEKSEIFDDQFSVERPDGSNFTLKIRSTKLEDSAMYFCASSEITGSNYGYTFGSGTRLTVV.

Note on this clone: This sequence may be a read error, since a much larger clone differs from it by one base. CDR3 amino acids: CASSLAGATEAFF. For the CDR3, the DNA is TGTGCCAGCAGCTTAGCAGGGGCCACTGAAGCTTTCTTT. The rearrangement uses TRBV11-2 and TRBJ1-1; D is possibly TRBD1 (6 bases). Germline V lookup: CDR1 SGHAT, CDR2 FQNNGV. This CDR3 is built from 13 residues. V lost 1 base and J 4 bases, leaving 7 bases between the germline ends.

V usage is TRBV14 and J usage is TRBJ1-1, with a tentative D call TRBD1 (5 bases). Looked up from germline, CDR1 is SGHDN and CDR2 is FVKESK. V shed 1 base and J shed 1 base, with 7 bases lying between them. The length of the CDR3 is 14 residues. Here the CDR3 reads CASSQARANTEAFF. The DNA of the CDR3 is TGTGCCAGCAGCCAAGCCAGGGCGAACACTGAAGCTTTCTTT.

This clone has only one observation. The sample has other DNA sequences that encode this CDR3 too. The chain has TRBV10-3 and TRBJ1-5, with 9 bases fitting TRBD1. Germline lookup yields CDR1 ENHRY and CDR2 SYGVKD. This CDR3 is built from 16 residues. V lost 2 bases to trimming and J lost 4 bases; unmatched junction nucleotides: 6. CDR3 loop: CAISEPGQGGNQPQHF. The CDR3 nucleotides read TGTGCCATCAGTGAGCCGGGACAGGGCGGAAATCAGCCCCAGCATTTT.

The chain has TRBV6-5 and TRBJ1-4, with 7 bases matching TRBD1. The germline V gene has CDR1 MNHEY and CDR2 SVGAGI. V was clipped by 4 bases and J by 11 bases; unmatched bases: 7. There are 13 residues in the CDR3. CDR3 in DNA: TGTGCCAGCAGTTTACGGGACAGCAGGAAACTGTTTTTT. Amino acid sequence: CASSLRDSRKLFF.

CDR3 nucleotides: TGTGCCAGCAGCTTAGTCTGGGGGCTCTACGAGCAGTACGTC. Protein product: CASSLVWGLYEQYV. V gene TRBV7-6 combines with J gene TRBJ2-7, with D possibly TRBD1 on 6 matching bases. The CDR3 runs to 14 residues. V dropped 1 base and J dropped 3 bases, with 10 bases sitting between them. The V gene's germline CDR1 is SGHVS and CDR2 FNYEAQ.

The chain has TRBV18 and TRBJ2-7; possibly TRBD1 for D (5 bases). The V gene lost 3 bases and the J gene lost 3 bases, with 18 bases spanning the gap. Germline CDR1 reads KGHSH; CDR2 reads LQKENI. This CDR3 has 16 amino acids. The CDR3 protein is CASSPSQELLIYEQYF. In DNA form, the CDR3 reads TGTGCCAGCTCACCCTCACAGGAACTCCTAATCTACGAGCAGTACTTC.

V is TRBV7-2 and J is TRBJ2-1; 7 nucleotides align to TRBD1. The CDR3 contains 15 residues. After removal of 3 bases from V and 3 bases from J, the junction contained 5 bases not matched to a gene. Germline V gene lookup returns CDR1 SGHTA and CDR2 FQGNSA. DNA for the CDR3: TGTGCCAGCAGCTTGTACAGGGGAGACTACAATGAGCAGTTCTTC. Translating gives CASSLYRGDYNEQFF.

The chain recombines TRBV19 with TRBJ2-1; D gene uncertain. The CDR3 covers 15 residues. Germline values: CDR1 LNHDA, CDR2 SQIVND (reference sequence). Trimming cost V 6 bases and J 2 bases, with 14 bases left between them. The CDR3 region is CASRPDNVAYNEQFF. The CDR3, as DNA: TGTGCCAGTAGACCCGACAACGTGGCCTACAATGAGCAGTTCTTC.

V gene TRBV7-9 combines with J gene TRBJ2-2; no definite D call. CDR3 length: 11 amino acids. Per germline, CDR1 SEHNR and CDR2 FQNEAQ (reference sequence). Trimming took 5 bases from V and 5 from J, leaving 3 bases between them. The CDR3 loop is CASSTTGELFF. In nucleotides, the CDR3 is TGTGCCAGCAGCACTACCGGGGAGCTGTTTTTT.

This clone has a handful of counts. V usage is TRBV7-9 and J usage is TRBJ2-7, with D uncertain. Germline V gene data show CDR1 as SEHNR and CDR2 as FQNEAQ (reference sequence). V lost 5 bases and J 3 bases, leaving 14 bases between the germline ends. The CDR3 length is 14 residues. Written as DNA, the CDR3 is TGTGCCAGCAGCATTAAGACGGAGTTCTACGAGCAGTACTTC. It encodes CASSIKTEFYEQYF.

This sequence joins TRBV3-1 (or the pseudogene TRBV3-2) and TRBJ1-5, with 7 bases aligning to TRBD1. The germline V gene has CDR1 LGHDT and CDR2 YNNKEL (reference sequence). The ends lost 0 bases at V and 9 bases at J; junction bases unmatched: 5. The CDR3 contains 14 residues. In DNA, the CDR3 is TGTGCCAGCAGCCAAGAAGGGACAGTACGGCCCCAGCATTTT. Its translation is CASSQEGTVRPQHF.

This clone was seen once. The J gene is TRBJ2-3, the V gene TRBV11-3, with TRBD1 identical over 8 bases. Germline V CDR1 and CDR2: SGHNT, YENEEA. J lost 1 base, V lost 6 bases, and 3 bases had no gene match. There are 14 residues in the CDR3. The DNA of the CDR3 is TGTGCCAGCAGTAAGACAGGGGGCACAGATACGCAGTATTTT. As protein: CASSKTGGTDTQYF.

The chain joins TRBV10-2 to TRBJ1-4; 7 bases agree with TRBD1. Germline CDR1 and CDR2: WSHSY and SAAADI. This CDR3 region has 17 residues. The ends lost 3 bases at V and 4 bases at J; junction bases unmatched: 11. CDR3 bases: TGCGCCAGCAGTGACAGGTCCATGACAGGGATTAATGAAAAACTGTTTTTT. Residues: CASSDRSMTGINEKLFF.

V usage is TRBV19 and J usage is TRBJ1-1; TRBD1 might be the D (5 bases). Germline V gene data show CDR1 as LNHDA and CDR2 as SQIVND (reference sequence). The V gene lost 9 bases and the J gene lost 4 bases, with 24 bases spanning the gap. This CDR3 spans 16 amino acids. The CDR3 here is CASRQRGGEDPTEAFF. The CDR3 nucleotides are TGTGCCAGCAGACAGAGGGGAGGGGAGGACCCCACTGAAGCTTTCTTT.

This clone has at least ten counts. V is TRBV7-3 and J is TRBJ2-1; tentative D call: TRBD2 (5 bases). This CDR3 has 15 residues. CDR1 SGHTA and CDR2 FQGTGA come from the germline V gene. V was cut by 3 bases and J by 0 bases, with 9 bases left in between. CDR3 residues: CASSFTGSSYNEQFF. The CDR3 bases are TGTGCCAGCAGCTTCACGGGAAGCTCCTACAATGAGCAGTTCTTC.

The V and J genes are TRBV12-3 or TRBV12-4 and TRBJ1-2; weak D call: TRBD1 (5 bases). The CDR3 covers 12 residues. V lost 5 bases to trimming and J lost 7 bases, with 11 bases between them. CDR3 residues: CASSIDRVGYTF. The CDR3 nucleotides are TGTGCCAGCAGTATAGACAGAGTTGGCTACACCTTC.